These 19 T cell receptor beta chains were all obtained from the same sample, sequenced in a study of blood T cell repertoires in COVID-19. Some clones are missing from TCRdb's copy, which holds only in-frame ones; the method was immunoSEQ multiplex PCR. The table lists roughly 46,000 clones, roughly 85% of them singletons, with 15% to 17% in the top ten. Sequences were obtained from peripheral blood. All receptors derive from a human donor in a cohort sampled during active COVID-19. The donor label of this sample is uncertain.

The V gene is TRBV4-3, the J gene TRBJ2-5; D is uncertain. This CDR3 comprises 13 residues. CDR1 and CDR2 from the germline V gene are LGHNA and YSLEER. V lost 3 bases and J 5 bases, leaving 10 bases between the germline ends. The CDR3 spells CASSQARYETQYF. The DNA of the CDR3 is TGCGCCAGCAGCCAGGCTAGGTACGAGACCCAGTACTTC.

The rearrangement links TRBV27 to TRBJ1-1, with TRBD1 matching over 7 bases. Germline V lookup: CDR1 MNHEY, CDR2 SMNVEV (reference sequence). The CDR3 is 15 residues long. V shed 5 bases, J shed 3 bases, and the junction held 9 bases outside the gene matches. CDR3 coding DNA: TGTGCCAGCAGTCCTCTCGACAGGGATGACACTGAAGCTTTCTTT. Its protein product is CASSPLDRDDTEAFF.

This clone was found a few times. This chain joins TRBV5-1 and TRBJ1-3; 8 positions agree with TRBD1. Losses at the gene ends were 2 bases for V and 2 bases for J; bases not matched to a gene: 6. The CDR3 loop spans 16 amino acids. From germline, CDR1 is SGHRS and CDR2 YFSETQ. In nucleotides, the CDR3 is TGCGCCAGCAGCTTTGGACAGGGTGTAACTGGAAACACCATATATTTT. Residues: CASSFGQGVTGNTIYF.

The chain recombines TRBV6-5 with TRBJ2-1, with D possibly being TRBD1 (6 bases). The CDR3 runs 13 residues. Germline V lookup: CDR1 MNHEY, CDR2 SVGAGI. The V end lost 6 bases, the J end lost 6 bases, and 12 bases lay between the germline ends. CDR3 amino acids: CASRQGPLNEQFF. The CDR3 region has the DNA TGTGCCAGCAGACAGGGTCCCCTCAATGAGCAGTTCTTC.

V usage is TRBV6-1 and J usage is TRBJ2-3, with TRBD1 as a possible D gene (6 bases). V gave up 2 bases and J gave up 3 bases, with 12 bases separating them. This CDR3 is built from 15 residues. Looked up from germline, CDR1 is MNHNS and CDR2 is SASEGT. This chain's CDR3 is CASSERRGQTDTQYF. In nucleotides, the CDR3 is TGTGCCAGCAGTGAAAGGAGAGGACAGACAGATACGCAGTATTTT.

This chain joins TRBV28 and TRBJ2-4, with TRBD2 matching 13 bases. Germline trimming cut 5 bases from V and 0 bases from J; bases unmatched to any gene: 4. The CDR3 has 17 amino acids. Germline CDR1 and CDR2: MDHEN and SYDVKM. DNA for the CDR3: TGTGCCAGCAGTGCACTAGCGGGGGGGTTAGCCAAAAACATTCAGTACTTC. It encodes CASSALAGGLAKNIQYF.

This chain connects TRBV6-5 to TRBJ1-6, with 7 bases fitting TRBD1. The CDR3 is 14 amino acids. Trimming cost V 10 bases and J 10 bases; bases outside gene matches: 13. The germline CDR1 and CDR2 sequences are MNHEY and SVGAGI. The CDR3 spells CATDLRQGQSPLHF. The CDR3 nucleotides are TGTGCCACCGACTTGAGACAGGGTCAGTCACCCCTCCACTTT.

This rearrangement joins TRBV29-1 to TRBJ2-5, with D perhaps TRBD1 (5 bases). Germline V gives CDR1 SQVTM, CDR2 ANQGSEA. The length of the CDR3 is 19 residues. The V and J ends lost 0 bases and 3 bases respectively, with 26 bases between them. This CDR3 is CSVEDLYNGQGQKKETQYF. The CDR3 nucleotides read TGCAGCGTTGAAGATCTTTATAATGGTCAGGGCCAGAAGAAAGAGACCCAGTACTTC.

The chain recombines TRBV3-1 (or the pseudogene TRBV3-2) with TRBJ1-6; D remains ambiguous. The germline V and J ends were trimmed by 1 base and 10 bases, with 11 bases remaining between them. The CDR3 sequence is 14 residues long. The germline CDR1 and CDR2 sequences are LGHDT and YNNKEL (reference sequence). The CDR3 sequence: CASSQADGASPLHF. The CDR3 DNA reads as TGTGCCAGCAGCCAAGCCGACGGAGCCTCACCCCTCCACTTT.

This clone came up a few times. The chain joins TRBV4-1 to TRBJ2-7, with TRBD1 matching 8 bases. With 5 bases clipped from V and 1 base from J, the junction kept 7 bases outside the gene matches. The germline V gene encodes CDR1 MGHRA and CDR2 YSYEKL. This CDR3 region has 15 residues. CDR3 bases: TGCGCCAGCAGCATACGGACAGGGCCGTCCTACGAGCAGTACTTC. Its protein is CASSIRTGPSYEQYF.

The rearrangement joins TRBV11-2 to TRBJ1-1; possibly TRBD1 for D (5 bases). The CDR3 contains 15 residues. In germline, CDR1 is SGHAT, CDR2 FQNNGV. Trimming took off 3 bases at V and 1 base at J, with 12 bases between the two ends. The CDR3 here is CASSFLGHQNTEAFF. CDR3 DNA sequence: TGTGCCAGCAGCTTTCTAGGACACCAGAACACTGAAGCTTTCTTT. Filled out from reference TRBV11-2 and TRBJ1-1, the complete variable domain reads EAGVAQSPRYKIIEKRQSVAFWCNPISGHATLYWYQQILGQGPKLLIQFQNNGVVDDSQLPKDRFSAERLKGVDSTLKIQPAKLEDSAVYLCASSFLGHQNTEAFFGQGTRLTVV.

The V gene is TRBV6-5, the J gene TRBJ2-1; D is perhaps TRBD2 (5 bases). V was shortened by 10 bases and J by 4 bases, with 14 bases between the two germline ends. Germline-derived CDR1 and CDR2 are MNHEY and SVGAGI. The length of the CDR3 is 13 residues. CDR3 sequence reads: CATLVPGYNEQFF. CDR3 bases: TGTGCCACTCTCGTCCCGGGGTACAATGAGCAGTTCTTC.

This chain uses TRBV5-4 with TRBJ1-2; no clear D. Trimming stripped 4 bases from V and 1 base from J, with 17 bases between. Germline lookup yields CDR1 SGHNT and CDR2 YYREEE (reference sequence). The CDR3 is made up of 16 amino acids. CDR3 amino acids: CASSASFSNSNYGYTF. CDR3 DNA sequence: TGTGCCAGCAGCGCATCGTTCTCTAACAGTAACTATGGCTACACCTTC.

Here the CDR3 reads CASSSGTSKTGELFF. The CDR3 bases are TGTGCCAGCAGCTCCGGGACAAGTAAAACCGGGGAGCTGTTTTTT. This chain joins TRBV5-4 and TRBJ2-2, with D maybe TRBD1 (6 bases). Trimming took 3 bases from V and 5 from J, leaving 14 bases between them. CDR1 SGHNT and CDR2 YYREEE come from the germline V gene (reference sequence). The CDR3 runs 15 residues.

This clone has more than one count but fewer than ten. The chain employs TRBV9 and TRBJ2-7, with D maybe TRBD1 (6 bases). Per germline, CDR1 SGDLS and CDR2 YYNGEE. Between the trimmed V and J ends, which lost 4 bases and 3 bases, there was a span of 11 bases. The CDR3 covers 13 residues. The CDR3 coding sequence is TGTGCCAGCAGCATCCGGGACAACTACGAGCAGTACTTC. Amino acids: CASSIRDNYEQYF.

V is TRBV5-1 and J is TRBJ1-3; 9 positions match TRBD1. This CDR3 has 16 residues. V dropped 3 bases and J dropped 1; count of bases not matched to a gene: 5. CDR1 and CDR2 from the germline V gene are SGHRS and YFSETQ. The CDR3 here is CASSSGQGGSGNTIYF. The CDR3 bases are TGCGCCAGCAGCTCGGGACAGGGTGGTTCTGGAAACACCATATATTTT.

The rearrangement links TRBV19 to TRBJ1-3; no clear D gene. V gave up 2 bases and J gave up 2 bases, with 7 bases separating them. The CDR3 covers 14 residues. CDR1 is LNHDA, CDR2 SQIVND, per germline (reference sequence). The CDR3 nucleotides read TGTGCCAGTAGTATACGGGTTGCTGGAAACACCATATATTTT. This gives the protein CASSIRVAGNTIYF.

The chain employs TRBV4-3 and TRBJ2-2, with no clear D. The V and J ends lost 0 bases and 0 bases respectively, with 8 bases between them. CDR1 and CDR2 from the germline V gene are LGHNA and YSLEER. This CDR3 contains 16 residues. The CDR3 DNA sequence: TGCGCCAGCAGCCAAGAGGTTAGCCCGAACACCGGGGAGCTGTTTTTT. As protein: CASSQEVSPNTGELFF.

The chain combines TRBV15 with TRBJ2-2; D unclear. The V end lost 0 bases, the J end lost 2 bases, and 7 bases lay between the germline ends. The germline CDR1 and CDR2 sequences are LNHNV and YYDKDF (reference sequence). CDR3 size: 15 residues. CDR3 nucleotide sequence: TGTGCCACCAGCAGAGATACTCCTAACACCGGGGAGCTGTTTTTT. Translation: CATSRDTPNTGELFF.